These 9 T cell receptor beta chains were sequenced from one sample in a study of human T cells and chemical hapten exposure. The time point is: pre-sensitization, week 0. Treatment indicated: therapeutic diphenylcyclopropenone sensitization with weekly scalp DPC. MiXCR, run by TCRdb on the RACE reads, gives a single entry per CDR3 protein. The sample shows around 380,000 distinct CDR3 sequences, about 5.4% of them seen only once. Sequencing was performed on whole blood, taken in connection with sensitization to the hapten diphenylcyclopropenone (DPC). The receptor source for this set is a woman aged 18-30 years with alopecia areata. Some clones in this sample may be carry-over from other donors' samples.

The genes are TRBV7-9 and TRBJ2-2; weak D call: TRBD2 (5 bases). V was trimmed by 0 bases and J by 3 bases, leaving 11 bases between them. CDR1 and CDR2 (germline): SEHNR, FQNEAQ (reference sequence). CDR3 size: 16 residues. In DNA, the CDR3 is TGTGCCAGCAGCTTAGCCCCAGGACTCTACACCGGGGAGCTGTTTTTT. This translates into CASSLAPGLYTGELFF.

The rearrangement uses TRBV11-3 and TRBJ2-3, with D possibly TRBD2 on 6 matching bases. This CDR3 region has 13 residues. V was cut by 10 bases and J by 2 bases, with 13 bases left in between. The germline CDR1 and CDR2 sequences are SGHNT and YENEEA. The CDR3 bases are TGTGCCACCTCAACGGGAGTCACAGATACGCAGTATTTT. The encoded protein is CATSTGVTDTQYF.

This clonotype was found many times. DNA of the CDR3: TGTGCCAGCAGCCTATGGCAGGGGGCGAGTCGTCAGCCCCAGCATTTT. Its protein is CASSLWQGASRQPQHF. The genes are TRBV7-2 and TRBJ1-5; 8 nucleotides match TRBD1. With V trimmed by 5 bases and J by 6 bases, 12 bases remained unmatched. The CDR3 runs to 16 residues. CDR1 SGHTA and CDR2 FQGNSA come from the germline V gene.

This clonotype turned up a few times. The chain joins TRBV5-1 to TRBJ2-3, with D tentatively TRBD1 (6 bases). CDR1 and CDR2 from the germline V gene are SGHRS and YFSETQ. The ends were cut back, 1 base at V and 3 bases at J, with 18 bases in the middle. The CDR3 runs 17 residues. This chain's CDR3 is CASSLSARGRGTDTQYF. The CDR3 DNA is TGCGCCAGCAGCTTGTCGGCAAGGGGAAGGGGGACAGATACGCAGTATTTT.

CDR3 amino acids: CASSAQSAGQTEAFF. The CDR3 bases are TGTGCCAGCAGCGCACAGAGCGCCGGACAAACTGAAGCTTTCTTT. The chain employs TRBV9 and TRBJ1-1; weak D call: TRBD1 (5 bases). The CDR3 sequence is 15 residues long. V lost 3 bases, J lost 5 bases, and 17 bases lay in between. Per the germline V gene, CDR1 is SGDLS and CDR2 is YYNGEE.

This clonotype showed up many times. The chain combines TRBV5-1 with TRBJ1-2; D is undetermined. There are 13 residues in the CDR3. Trimming removed 2 bases at V and 2 bases at J, with 7 bases between. Germline CDR1 reads SGHRS; CDR2 reads YFSETQ. CDR3 protein: CASSFDINYGYTF. The CDR3 DNA reads TGCGCCAGCAGCTTTGATATAAACTATGGCTACACCTTC.

This clonotype was seen at least ten times. This sequence joins TRBV2 and TRBJ1-5; tentative D call: TRBD1 (5 bases). Germline V gene sequence: CDR1 SNHLY, CDR2 FYNNEI. This CDR3 comprises 17 residues. V lost 6 bases, J lost 3 bases, and 21 bases lay in between. The CDR3 loop is CASSSGGTGTNNQPQHF. The CDR3 DNA follows: TGTGCCAGCAGCTCCGGCGGGACGGGGACCAACAATCAGCCCCAGCATTTT.

This chain links TRBV20-1 with TRBJ1-3; D gene uncertain. There are 14 residues in the CDR3. Germline V lookup: CDR1 DFQATT, CDR2 SNEGSKA (reference sequence). V lost 5 bases to trimming and J lost 0 bases, with 11 bases between them. As DNA, the CDR3 is TGCAGTGCTGTACATCCAAACTCTGGAAACACCATATATTTT. Translating it yields CSAVHPNSGNTIYF.

This clonotype was seen many times. This chain links TRBV6-1 with TRBJ1-6; tentatively, D is TRBD1 (6 bases). Germline V CDR1 and CDR2: MNHNS, SASEGT. The CDR3 loop spans 17 amino acids. Trimming cost V 2 bases and J 9 bases, with 20 bases left between them. The CDR3 protein is CASSERSGGRGGSPLHF. The CDR3 coding sequence is TGTGCCAGCAGTGAAAGGTCGGGGGGCCGCGGCGGTTCACCCCTCCACTTT.